The 4 T cell receptor beta chains reported below all come from one sample, sequenced in a study of blood T cell repertoires in COVID-19. Sequenced by immunoSEQ multiplex PCR; TCRdb stores in-frame clones only, minus some. This table holds more than 200,000 clones, 80% to 90% found once. What was sequenced was peripheral blood. These receptors were taken from a man younger than 45 with active or convalescent COVID-19.

The genes are TRBV27 and TRBJ1-2, with D perhaps matching TRBD1 (5 bases). V lost 2 bases and J 0 bases, leaving 7 bases between the germline ends. This CDR3 has 14 amino acids. CDR1 MNHEY and CDR2 SMNVEV come from the germline V gene (reference sequence). The CDR3 loop reads CASSLQGANYGYTF. In nucleotides, the CDR3 is TGTGCCAGCAGTTTACAGGGTGCTAACTATGGCTACACCTTC.

This clone was observed once. V is TRBV11-2 and J is TRBJ2-5; no clear D gene. The CDR3 is 14 residues long. Germline CDR1 reads SGHAT; CDR2 reads FQNNGV. Between the trimmed V and J ends, which lost 0 bases and 5 bases, there was a span of 10 bases. CDR3 coding DNA: TGTGCCAGCAGCTTAGATGCTCAAGCGGAGACCCAGTACTTC. Translated, it gives CASSLDAQAETQYF.

The chain employs TRBV7-9 and TRBJ2-3; 7 nucleotides match TRBD2. CDR1 SEHNR and CDR2 FQNEAQ come from the germline V gene (reference sequence). V was clipped by 0 bases and J by 3 bases; unmatched bases: 9. The CDR3 is made up of 17 amino acids. The CDR3 sequence: CASSLANAGVGTDTQYF. Here the CDR3 DNA reads TGTGCCAGCAGCTTAGCGAATGCGGGGGTGGGAACAGATACGCAGTATTTT.

The chain joins TRBV19 to TRBJ1-2; a weak D match, TRBD1 (6 bases). V lost 7 bases and J 4 bases, leaving 19 bases between the germline ends. Germline V lookup: CDR1 LNHDA, CDR2 SQIVND (reference sequence). This CDR3 contains 15 residues. CDR3 residues: CASTPDGQSAYGYTF. The CDR3 coding sequence is TGTGCCAGTACCCCAGACGGACAGTCGGCCTATGGCTACACCTTC.